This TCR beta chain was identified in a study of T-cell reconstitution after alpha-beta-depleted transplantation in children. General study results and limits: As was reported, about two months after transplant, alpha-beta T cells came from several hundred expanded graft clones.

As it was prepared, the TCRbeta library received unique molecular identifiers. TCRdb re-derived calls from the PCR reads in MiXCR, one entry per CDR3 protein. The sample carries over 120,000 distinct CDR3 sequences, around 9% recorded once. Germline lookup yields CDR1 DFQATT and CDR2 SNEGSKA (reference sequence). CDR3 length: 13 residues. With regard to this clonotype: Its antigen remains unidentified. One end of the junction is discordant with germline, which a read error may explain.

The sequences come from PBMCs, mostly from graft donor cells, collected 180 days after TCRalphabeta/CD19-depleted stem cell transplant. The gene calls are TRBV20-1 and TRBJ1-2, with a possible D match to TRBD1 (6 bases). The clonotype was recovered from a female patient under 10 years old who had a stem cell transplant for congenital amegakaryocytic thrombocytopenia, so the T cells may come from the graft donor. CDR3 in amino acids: CSARTGTDYGFTF. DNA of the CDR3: TGCAGTGCTAGAACAGGGACGGACTATGGCTTCACCTTC.